This T cell receptor beta chain was captured in a study of cytomegalovirus exposure and HLA in healthy donors. General study findings and limits: The study designated roughly 150 TCR beta chains cytomegalovirus-associated. A later analysis found most CMV-associated TCR beta chains apparently HLA-restricted. With high specificity and sensitivity, the classifier reportedly diagnosed cytomegalovirus status.

Only a few counts were recorded for this clone. Its specificity is unknown. In the PCR, 60 Vbeta and 13 Jbeta primers were used. The authors' processing: Per a later analysis, the number of unique TCR beta chains was some 82 million, of which about 10 million were shared. TCRdb's copy holds only in-frame clones and misses some; the assay was immunoSEQ multiplex PCR. V and J calls plus clone size are reproduced from that table; the DNA served to infer D and trimming. Found here are fewer than 200,000 clones, roughly 86% of them singletons; the top ten hold approximately 3.6%. Trimming stripped 6 bases from V and 1 base from J, with 12 bases between. The germline V gene has CDR1 SNHLY and CDR2 FYNNEI. The CDR3 has 14 residues.

The source material was PBMCs. The receptor was derived from a man between 35 and 55 years old in good health and CMV-seropositive. The chain is built from TRBV2 and TRBJ2-5, with a possible D match to TRBD1 (6 bases). CDR3 sequence: CASRHREIQETQYF. CDR3 in DNA: TGTGCCAGCAGGCACAGGGAGATCCAAGAGACCCAGTACTTC.